This entry lists 17 T cell receptor beta chains sequenced from one sample in a study of T cell changes during pregnancy in multiple sclerosis (dated 2019 in TCRdb). Preparation of the library involved the immunoSEQ multiplex PCR assay. TCRdb holds this immuneACCESS table with in-frame rearrangements only. Some clones are missing; in checked studies, unresolved V genes explain under half, and the rest has no known cause. Here the sample has some 44,000 clones; 80% to 95% occur a single time. The ten largest make up 0.7% of the sample. Sequencing used CD4+ T cells from peripheral blood mononuclear cells, obtained before pregnancy. These receptor sequences come from a female donor with multiple sclerosis, enrolled in a pregnancy study.

The chain recombines TRBV11-1 with TRBJ2-5; perhaps TRBD1 as D (5 bases). V gave up 5 bases and J gave up 3 bases, with 13 bases separating them. Germline-derived CDR1 and CDR2 are SGHAT and FQDESV (reference sequence). The CDR3 contains 14 residues. CDR3 residues: CASSEGHTKETQYF. CDR3 in DNA: TGTGCCAGCAGCGAAGGACATACAAAAGAGACCCAGTACTTC.

V is TRBV4-1 and J is TRBJ2-1; 14 bases align to TRBD2. The germline CDR1 and CDR2 sequences are MGHRA and YSYEKL. CDR3 length equals 15 residues. Germline trimming cut 5 bases from V and 6 bases from J; bases unmatched to any gene: 3. CDR3 DNA sequence: TGCGCCAGCAGCATGACTAGCGGGGGGGCCAATGAGCAGTTCTTC. Translation: CASSMTSGGANEQFF.

This sequence joins TRBV7-3 and TRBJ2-1, with D possibly TRBD2 on 5 matching bases. This CDR3 has 12 amino acids. Trimming took off 5 bases at V and 9 bases at J, with 11 bases between the two ends. CDR1 and CDR2 from the germline V gene are SGHTA and FQGTGA. This CDR3 is CASSPSGSEQFF. CDR3 bases: TGTGCCAGCAGCCCGTCGGGATCTGAGCAGTTCTTC. Full variable domain (missing parts from reference TRBV7-3 and TRBJ2-1): GAGVSQTPSNKVTEKGKYVELRCDPISGHTALYWYRQSLGQGPEFLIYFQGTGAADDSGLPNDRFFAVRPEGSVSTLKIQRTERGDSAVYLCASSPSGSEQFFGPGTRLTVL.

This sequence joins TRBV5-1 and TRBJ2-3, with a weak D call TRBD2 (6 bases). Deletions cut 0 bases from V and 0 bases from J, with 8 bases between. The CDR3 sequence is 15 residues long. CDR1 and CDR2 from the germline V gene are SGHRS and YFSETQ. The CDR3 region has the DNA TGCGCCAGCAGCTTGGGGGGAGGTAGCACAGATACGCAGTATTTT. Protein product: CASSLGGGSTDTQYF.

A note on this clone: The junction does not match germline at one end; this may be a read error. The chain combines TRBV7-9 with TRBJ2-1; 9 nucleotides agree with TRBD1. The germline gives CDR1 SEHNR, CDR2 FQNEAQ (reference sequence). The CDR3 runs 13 residues. CDR3 sequence (DNA): TGTGCCAGCACTAGGGACAGGGCGGATACAGGGGTCTTC. Protein product: CASTRDRADTGVF.

This chain links TRBV5-1 with TRBJ2-3; D might be TRBD2 (6 bases). V lost 0 bases and J 1 base, leaving 12 bases between the germline ends. This CDR3 region has 16 residues. The germline CDR1 and CDR2 sequences are SGHRS and YFSETQ. CDR3 sequence: CASSLVLGGRTDTQYF. CDR3 DNA sequence: TGCGCCAGCAGCTTGGTACTGGGGGGACGCACAGATACGCAGTATTTT.

The chain is built from TRBV6-5 and TRBJ2-5; the D gene is possibly TRBD2 (6 bases). Matching the DNA end better, TRBJ2-7 makes the J call doubtful. This CDR3 contains 14 residues. Germline V CDR1 and CDR2: MNHEY, SVGAGI. DNA of the CDR3: TGTGCCAGCAGTGGACTGCCGGGAGCCTACGAGCAGTACTTC. As protein: CASSGLPGAYEQYF.

This chain joins TRBV7-8 and TRBJ2-5; 9 bases map to TRBD1. The CDR3 loop spans 14 amino acids. Losses at the gene ends were 5 bases for V and 4 bases for J; bases not matched to a gene: 5. Germline V lookup: CDR1 SGHVS, CDR2 FQNEAQ. The CDR3 reads CASSPDRGGETQYF. The CDR3, as DNA: TGTGCCAGCAGCCCCGACAGGGGGGGAGAGACCCAGTACTTC.

This chain links TRBV2 with TRBJ2-5; TRBD1 matches at 8 bases. The junction had 11 bases not matched to a gene; V was cut back by 4 bases and J by 4 bases. Germline V gene sequence: CDR1 SNHLY, CDR2 FYNNEI. The CDR3 spans 16 residues. Written as DNA, the CDR3 is TGTGCCAGCAGTGGAGGACAGGGTGGGATATTAGAGACCCAGTACTTC. This gives the protein CASSGGQGGILETQYF.

The chain recombines TRBV11-2 with TRBJ1-4; D perhaps matches TRBD1 (6 bases). The CDR3 runs to 15 residues. Germline V gives CDR1 SGHAT, CDR2 FQNNGV. V was trimmed by 2 bases and J by 5 bases, leaving 12 bases between them. The CDR3 nucleotides are TGTGCCAGCAGCTTAAGCAGGGGCGCGAATGAAAAACTGTTTTTT. This gives the protein CASSLSRGANEKLFF.

The gene calls are TRBV19 and TRBJ1-6; 7 nucleotides align to TRBD1. Per germline, CDR1 LNHDA and CDR2 SQIVND (reference sequence). The CDR3 runs 14 residues. V was clipped by 2 bases and J by 10 bases; unmatched bases: 5. The CDR3 reads CASSITGAVSPLHF. The DNA for the CDR3 is TGTGCCAGTAGTATAACAGGGGCTGTATCACCCCTCCACTTT.

The chain is built from TRBV4-1 and TRBJ2-5, with TRBD1 matching 7 bases. With 1 base clipped from V and 5 bases from J, the junction kept 7 bases outside the gene matches. This CDR3 contains 15 residues. Germline-derived CDR1 and CDR2 are MGHRA and YSYEKL. The CDR3 region is CASSQGDREWETQYF. CDR3 in DNA: TGCGCCAGCAGCCAAGGGGACAGAGAGTGGGAGACCCAGTACTTC.

CDR3 in amino acids: CASSSPGLAEYEQYF. CDR3 DNA sequence: TGTGCCAGCAGCTCGCCGGGACTAGCGGAGTACGAGCAGTACTTC. The rearrangement links TRBV5-4 to TRBJ2-7; TRBD2 aligns across 11 bases. CDR1 is SGHNT and CDR2 is YYREEE in the germline V gene (reference sequence). V trimming: 3 bases; J trimming: 4 bases; junction bases outside the gene matches: 6. The CDR3 runs 15 residues.

The chain recombines TRBV2 with TRBJ2-2; TRBD1 agrees at 9 bases. V trimming: 6 bases; J trimming: 0 bases; junction bases outside the gene matches: 5. The CDR3 is 16 amino acids. The germline CDR1 and CDR2 sequences are SNHLY and FYNNEI. The CDR3 reads CASRDTGGANTGELFF. Written as DNA, the CDR3 is TGTGCCAGCAGAGACACAGGGGGCGCGAACACCGGGGAGCTGTTTTTT.

The V and J genes are TRBV28 and TRBJ2-2; D remains ambiguous. CDR3 length: 12 residues. Per the germline V gene, CDR1 is MDHEN and CDR2 is SYDVKM. The V end lost 5 bases, the J end lost 4 bases, and 5 bases lay between the germline ends. The CDR3 nucleotides read TGTGCCAGCAGTACAAGCACCGGGGAGCTGTTTTTT. The encoded protein is CASSTSTGELFF.

The chain joins TRBV5-1 to TRBJ1-5, with TRBD1 identical over 9 bases. Per the germline V gene, CDR1 is SGHRS and CDR2 is YFSETQ. The V and J ends lost 0 bases and 5 bases, in that order; junction bases with no gene match: 3. The CDR3 covers 15 residues. The CDR3 sequence is CASSLGDRDHQPQHF. As DNA, the CDR3 is TGCGCCAGCAGCTTGGGGGACAGGGATCATCAGCCCCAGCATTTT.

The chain has TRBV2 and TRBJ1-2; 9 positions agree with TRBD1. V was clipped by 5 bases and J by 5 bases; unmatched bases: 15. The CDR3 runs 17 residues. The germline CDR1 and CDR2 sequences are SNHLY and FYNNEI. Here the CDR3 DNA reads TGTGCCAGCAGTACGGACAGGGGCGCCTTAGTCGGTTATGGCTACACCTTC. This gives the protein CASSTDRGALVGYGYTF.